Listed below are T cell receptor beta chains from one sample, sequenced in a study of T cell responses to AZD1222 COVID-19 vaccine. Sequenced by immunoSEQ multiplex PCR; TCRdb stores in-frame clones only, minus some. Of roughly 100,000 clones listed, roughly 82% are singletons. The sample here was peripheral blood, taken on day 0 of AZD1222 vaccination. These receptors were obtained from an adult in good health. The CDR3 runs from the conserved cysteine through the conserved F or W. A D gene is named only where the DNA matches it firmly. Only part of the rows carry a size: once, few, many, or a class if the clone is expanded.

d_gene	v_gene	abundance	j_gene	CDR3nt	CDR3aa
TRBD1	TRBV10-2	NA	TRBJ1-4	TGCGCCAGCTTGGACAGGGGCAGGGGAAAACTGTTTTTT	CASLDRGRGKLFF
NA	TRBV12-5	NA	TRBJ2-7	TGTGCTAGTGGTTTGGTGACCCCCCGGGGCCGAGGTGGCGACGAGCAGTACTTC	CASGLVTPRGRGGDEQYF
TRBD1	TRBV6-5	NA	TRBJ1-1	TGTGCCAGCAGTTACGACGACAGGGGGACTGAAGCTTTCTTT	CASSYDDRGTEAFF
NA	TRBV5-1	many	TRBJ2-5	TGCGCCAGCAGCTTGGCACCGGGCCTCCAAGAGACCCAGTACTTC	CASSLAPGLQETQYF
TRBD2	TRBV5-1	NA	TRBJ2-1	TGCGCCAGCAGCTCTGCCGGGGGGGTCTACAATGAGCAGTTCTTC	CASSSAGGVYNEQFF
NA	TRBV5-4	NA	TRBJ1-5	TGTGCCAGCAGCCCCGGGGGGGACCAGCCCCAGCATTTT	CASSPGGDQPQHF
NA	TRBV19	NA	TRBJ1-5	TGTGCCAGTAGTATAATTTCCGGGGGGAGTAGCAATCAGCCCCAGCATTTT	CASSIISGGSSNQPQHF
TRBD1	TRBV19	NA	TRBJ2-7	TGTGCCAGTAGTCCGACCGGGACAGGCAGCTCCTACGAGCAGTACTTC	CASSPTGTGSSYEQYF
NA	TRBV5-4	once	TRBJ2-7	TGTGCCAGCAGCTTGAGGGAGGACGTAGGCAGGGCAAGCAACGAGCAGTACTTC	CASSLREDVGRASNEQYF
NA	TRBV4-2	NA	TRBJ1-5	TGTGCCAGCAGCCAAGATTACAGGGTGAGCAATCAGCCCCAGCATTTT	CASSQDYRVSNQPQHF
NA	TRBV6-5	NA	TRBJ1-6	TGTGCCAGCACCCTGGGACTGAATAATTCACCCCTCCACTTT	CASTLGLNNSPLHF
NA	TRBV19	NA	TRBJ2-7	TGTGCCAGTAGTATAACCCCCAGGGACTACGAGCAGTACTTC	CASSITPRDYEQYF
NA	TRBV7-2	NA	TRBJ1-1	TGTGCCAGCAGCTTAGACAGAACGAACACTGAAGCTTTCTTT	CASSLDRTNTEAFF